These T cell receptor beta chains were read from a single sample in a study of OX40 agonist ivuxolimab in advanced cancers. The protocol was immunoSEQ multiplex PCR, while the TCRdb copy is restricted to in-frame clones and leaves out a portion. The sample includes 75,000 to 90,000 clones, more than 80% of them seen just once. The sequencing used CD4+ or CD8+ T cells sorted from blood, collected in a trial of the OX40 agonist ivuxolimab. These receptors were collected from an adult with an advanced solid tumor such as melanoma, head and neck, liver or kidney cancer. The CDR3 runs from the conserved cysteine through the conserved F or W. Each record gives: J gene, V gene, CDR3 protein.

TRBJ1-2	TRBV27	CASSLSPTGGTSPNYGYTF
TRBJ2-2	TRBV5-8	CASSPTGSNTGELFF
TRBJ1-5	TRBV18	CASSLDGNQPQHF
TRBJ2-1	TRBV27	CASSFSLAGGGEQFF
TRBJ2-7	TRBV5-4	CASSFGGGFSEQYF
TRBJ2-4	TRBV5-4	CASSSWGWGFENIQYF
TRBJ1-5	TRBV2	CASTDREYQPQHF
TRBJ2-7	TRBV9	CASSVGGGIYEQYF
TRBJ1-1	TRBV7-9	CASSGDRESSEAFF
TRBJ2-5	TRBV28	CASSSGGTAQETQYF
TRBJ1-2	TRBV9	CASSARDRGYYGYTF
TRBJ2-5	TRBV10-3	CAIKGTESQETQYF
TRBJ2-3	TRBV9	CASSPRLAGGLADTQYF
TRBJ2-2	TRBV9	CASSVAGDLGGELFF
TRBJ1-3	TRBV2	CASSLQGTGNTIYF
TRBJ1-3	TRBV6-1	CASSEWGNTIYF
TRBJ1-5	TRBV9	CASSATGYSNQPQHF
TRBJ2-5	TRBV2	CASSFSQETQYF
TRBJ1-6	TRBV9	CASSVGALHNSPLHF
TRBJ1-2	TRBV2	CASSEWAGANYGYTF
TRBJ1-5	TRBV25-1	CASRGQMEPQHF
TRBJ2-7	TRBV2	CASSVGQEDEQYF
TRBJ1-2	TRBV6-6	CASSYSGRRNYGYTF
TRBJ2-3	TRBV7-2	CASSLAGTRGTDTQYF
TRBJ1-5	TRBV7-2	CASSLAREGQPQHF
TRBJ1-1	TRBV5-1	CASSLDRVVNTEAFF
TRBJ2-1	TRBV15	CATSRAQGEQFF
TRBJ2-7	TRBV6-1	CASSGLAGGITSRSYEQYF
TRBJ2-3	TRBV6-1	CASSVTSGYTDTQYF
TRBJ1-3	TRBV9	CASSTGNTIYF
TRBJ1-3	TRBV2	CASSYRSSSGNTIYF
TRBJ2-7	TRBV27	CASSLGYGVVLYF
TRBJ2-5	TRBV5-1	CASSYAGEETQYF